The source of this TCR beta chain is a study of technical replicates of blood from several donors (TCRdb year 2017). The method behind the library was the immunoSEQ multiplex PCR assay. Not all clones reach the TCRdb copy of this immuneACCESS table, which keeps in-frame sequences only. Checked studies attribute under half of the gap to unresolved V genes and leave the rest unexplained. Present in this sample are more than 65,000 clones, around nine tenths of which were seen just once. The ten largest clones capture about 4.6% of the sample. Of note for this clone: Its cognate antigen has yet to be identified. Base quality data are lacking; no much larger clone is found one base away.

From its cysteine to its phenylalanine, the CDR3 spans 12 amino acids. Left in the record is the CDR3 DNA by itself, 36 bases read in frame from the first base. CDR1 LNHDA and CDR2 SQIVND were looked up in the germline V gene (reference sequence). V and J are truncated by 6 bases and 5 bases respectively, leaving an intervening sequence of 10 bases. The clonotype comes from a human donor in good health. Some clones in this sample may be carry-over from other donors' samples. Sequencing was done on a sample of PBMCs. The rearrangement combines TRBV19 with TRBJ1-2; a tentative D match to TRBD1 spans 6 bases. For the CDR3, the sequence is CASRKQGYGYTF. The sequence in DNA is TGTGCCAGTAGAAAACAGGGTTATGGCTACACCTTC.